The source of this T cell receptor beta chain is a study of blood T cells in healthy people across ages. Broader study findings: Samples with more naive T cells showed higher observed beta diversity.

Roughly 10 milliliters was the volume of peripheral blood drawn from each donor. Per-sample PBMC isolation yielded at least 6 million cells. It was with a sample-barcoded 5' primer and a J-beta primer mix that a second PCR of roughly 6 to 11 cycles was run. Tags on each cDNA molecule came from a template-switch adaptor with 12 random nucleotides. TCRdb reanalysed the 5' RACE reads using MiXCR and keeps one entry per CDR3 protein. The sample lists 1.8 million or so distinct CDR3 sequences, more than 35% occurring once. Comment on this clonotype: Its antigen is still unknown.

Trimming took 4 bases from V and 1 from J, leaving 16 bases between them. CDR3 length equals 16 residues. CDR1 and CDR2 from the germline V gene are KGHSH and LQKENI. This clonotype originated in a human donor in good health. The chain is built from TRBV18 and TRBJ2-5, with D tentatively TRBD1 (5 bases). Input material: blood. CDR3 loop: CASSQQQEMAQETQYF. The CDR3 coding sequence is TGTGCCAGCTCACAGCAACAGGAGATGGCCCAAGAGACCCAGTACTTC. The full variable domain, in which reference TRBV18 and TRBJ2-5 provide the parts outside the CDR3, is NAGVMQNPRHLVRRRGQEARLRCSPMKGHSHVYWYRQLPEEGLKFMVYLQKENIIDESGMPKERFSAEFPKEGPSILRIQQVVRGDSAAYFCASSQQQEMAQETQYFGPGTRLLVL.